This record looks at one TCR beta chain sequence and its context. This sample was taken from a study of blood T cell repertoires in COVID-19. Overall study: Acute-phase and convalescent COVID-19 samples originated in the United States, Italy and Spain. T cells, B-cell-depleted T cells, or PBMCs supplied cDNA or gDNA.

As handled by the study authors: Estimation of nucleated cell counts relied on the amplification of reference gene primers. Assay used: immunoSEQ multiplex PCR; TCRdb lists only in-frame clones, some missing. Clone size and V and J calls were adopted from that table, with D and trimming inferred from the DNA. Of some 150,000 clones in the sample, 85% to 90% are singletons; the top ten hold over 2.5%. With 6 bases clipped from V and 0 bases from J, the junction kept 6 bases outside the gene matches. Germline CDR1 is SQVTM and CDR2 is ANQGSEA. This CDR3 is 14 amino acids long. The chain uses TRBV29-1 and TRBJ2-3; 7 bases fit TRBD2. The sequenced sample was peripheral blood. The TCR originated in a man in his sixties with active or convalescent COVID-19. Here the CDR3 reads CSVPGGSSTDTQYF. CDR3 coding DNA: TGCAGCGTCCCGGGGGGTTCTAGCACAGATACGCAGTATTTT.